The subject of this entry is one T cell receptor (beta chain). The data originate from a study of blood T cell repertoires in COVID-19. Whole-study context: Acute and convalescent COVID-19 samples came from the United States, Italy and Spain.

Participant ages covered roughly 18 to 89 years across about two dozen US areas. Method: immunoSEQ multiplex PCR; TCRdb's copy keeps in-frame clones and lacks some. This sample has more than 300,000 clones, with 88% found just once. The CDR3 length is 15 residues. The trim removed 6 bases at V and 0 bases at J, leaving 1 base unmatched. The V gene's germline CDR1 is SGHDN and CDR2 FVKESK. This TCR derives from a woman aged 18-29 years who had recovered from COVID-19. Material for sequencing was PBMCs or T cells enriched from blood (not recorded which). This chain uses TRBV14 with TRBJ2-1; TRBD2 matches at 11 bases. The CDR3 DNA sequence: TGTGCCAGCAGAGGGACTAGCGGCTCCTACAATGAGCAGTTCTTC. Protein: CASRGTSGSYNEQFF. The whole variable domain, remainder taken from reference TRBV14 and TRBJ2-1, is EAGVTQFPSHSVIEKGQTVTLRCDPISGHDNLYWYRRVMGKEIKFLLHFVKESKQDESGMPNNRFLAERTGGTYSTLKVQPAELEDSGVYFCASRGTSGSYNEQFFGPGTRLTVL.